This TCR beta chain stems from a study of cytotoxic CD8 clonotypes in ibrutinib-treated CLL. Study observations and caveats: Clonality was elevated at ibrutinib response and had returned toward baseline at progression.

On this clone itself: Its antigen is as yet unknown.

The table came from immunoSEQ multiplex PCR; TCRdb's copy has only in-frame clones and leaves some out. Among approximately 45,000 clones, under 75% were seen once, and the ten largest hold around 13%. V lost 1 base and J 4 bases, leaving 4 bases between the germline ends. The CDR3 spans 11 residues. Germline loops: CDR1 DFQATT, CDR2 SNEGSKA (reference sequence). This specimen consisted of PBMCs, obtained after 12 months of ibrutinib treatment. The chain employs TRBV20-1 and TRBJ1-2; D unclear. This receptor was identified in a human donor with chronic lymphocytic leukemia. Written as DNA, the CDR3 is TGCAGTGCTAGAGTAGGCTATGGCTACACCTTC. Translation gives CSARVGYGYTF.